The 25 T cell receptor beta chains in this list originate from one sample, sequenced in a study of cytomegalovirus exposure and HLA in healthy donors. The PCR had 60 Vbeta and 13 Jbeta primers. Libraries were prepared by immunoSEQ multiplex PCR; TCRdb keeps only in-frame clonotypes and omits some of them. Of about 38,000 clones listed, roughly 88% are singletons. Sequencing input: PBMCs. These receptors were collected from a woman in her forties in good health and CMV-seropositive.

This clone was observed a single time. The chain uses TRBV7-8 and TRBJ1-4; tentatively, D is TRBD1 (5 bases). The V end lost 1 base, the J end lost 4 bases, and 7 bases lay between the germline ends. This CDR3 spans 14 amino acids. Germline V gene data show CDR1 as SGHVS and CDR2 as FQNEAQ. For the CDR3, the DNA is TGTGCCAGCAGCTTAGGGACATATAATGAAAAACTGTTTTTT. As protein: CASSLGTYNEKLFF.

The chain carries TRBV6-4 and TRBJ1-2; D call uncertain. V lost 4 bases and J 7 bases, leaving 13 bases between the germline ends. The CDR3 loop spans 13 amino acids. Looked up from germline, CDR1 is MRHNA and CDR2 is SNTAGT. The CDR3 region has the DNA TGTGCCAGCAGTGCCGGGGTAACCCGTGGCTACACCTTC. Its translation is CASSAGVTRGYTF.

The chain employs TRBV2 and TRBJ2-5, with 9 bases that match TRBD1. V shed 4 bases and J 7 bases; nucleotides not matched to a gene: 7. CDR3 length: 14 amino acids. Germline V gene data show CDR1 as SNHLY and CDR2 as FYNNEI. In nucleotides, the CDR3 is TGTGCCAGCAGTGGGGGACAGGGAAGAGTGACCCAGTACTTC. The encoded protein is CASSGGQGRVTQYF.

This rearrangement joins TRBV6-1 to TRBJ2-7; D gene uncertain. V was shortened by 6 bases and J by 5 bases, with 11 bases between the two germline ends. There are 12 residues in the CDR3. The germline V gene has CDR1 MNHNS and CDR2 SASEGT. CDR3 sequence (DNA): TGTGCCAGCAGCGGCAGGATCAACGAGCAGTACTTC. Its protein is CASSGRINEQYF.

The chain uses TRBV9 and TRBJ2-3, with 11 positions matching TRBD2. The CDR3 is 19 residues long. V dropped 4 bases and J dropped 0; count of bases not matched to a gene: 13. CDR1 SGDLS and CDR2 YYNGEE come from the germline V gene. The CDR3 coding sequence is TGTGCCAGCAGCCCAGCGACTAGCGGGGAAATTAAAAGCACAGATACGCAGTATTTT. Translated: CASSPATSGEIKSTDTQYF. Drawing the rest from reference TRBV9 and TRBJ2-3, the complete variable domain is DSGVTQTPKHLITATGQRVTLRCSPRSGDLSVYWYQQSLDQGLQFLIQYYNGEERAKGNILERFSAQQFPDLHSELNLSSLELGDSALYFCASSPATSGEIKSTDTQYFGPGTRLTVL.

The chain links TRBV11-2 to TRBJ2-3; TRBD2 matches at 8 bases. V was clipped by 1 base and J by 2 bases; unmatched bases: 5. CDR1 SGHAT and CDR2 FQNNGV come from the germline V gene. The CDR3 sequence is 16 residues long. This chain's CDR3 is CASSLGFGGDTDTQYF. The CDR3 DNA sequence: TGTGCCAGCAGCTTAGGATTCGGGGGGGACACAGATACGCAGTATTTT.

The V and J genes are TRBV4-3 and TRBJ2-7, with 10 bases that match TRBD2. This CDR3 has 17 amino acids. Germline V gene sequence: CDR1 LGHNA, CDR2 YSLEER. The trim removed 0 bases at V and 0 bases at J, leaving 5 bases unmatched. CDR3 protein: CASSQDVAGGSSYEQYF. The CDR3 nucleotides are TGCGCCAGCAGCCAAGATGTAGCGGGGGGAAGCTCCTACGAGCAGTACTTC.

The chain couples TRBV5-1 to TRBJ1-1, with D possibly TRBD1 on 6 matching bases. Germline CDR1 SGHRS, CDR2 YFSETQ. The V gene lost 3 bases and the J gene lost 4 bases, with 19 bases spanning the gap. This CDR3 is built from 16 residues. Here the CDR3 DNA reads TGCGCCAGCAGCTCCCAGGCAGGGGCGGGGGGCACTGAAGCTTTCTTT. This gives the protein CASSSQAGAGGTEAFF.

This chain joins TRBV7-2 and TRBJ2-7; a possible D gene is TRBD2 (7 bases). The germline V and J ends were trimmed by 1 base and 7 bases, with 17 bases remaining between them. The V gene's germline CDR1 is SGHTA and CDR2 FQGNSA. CDR3 length: 15 residues. The CDR3 nucleotides are TGTGCCAGCAGCTTAGGGGGGCCAGCGGGGCGGGAGCAGTACTTC. Its protein is CASSLGGPAGREQYF.

The chain is built from TRBV5-6 and TRBJ2-1; 9 bases match TRBD1. With 2 bases clipped from V and 8 bases from J, the junction kept 8 bases outside the gene matches. Per the germline V gene, CDR1 is SGHDT and CDR2 is YYEEEE. The CDR3 has 15 residues. CDR3 residues: CASSFTGTGPYEQFF. DNA for the CDR3: TGTGCCAGCAGCTTTACCGGGACAGGGCCTTATGAGCAGTTCTTC.

This rearrangement joins TRBV6-5 to TRBJ1-1, with D possibly being TRBD1 (6 bases). Germline V gene data show CDR1 as MNHEY and CDR2 as SVGAGI. This CDR3 has 13 amino acids. Trimming left V 4 bases short and J 5 bases short, with 11 bases between. This CDR3 reads CASSLTGRTEAFF. The CDR3 coding sequence is TGTGCCAGCAGTTTGACAGGAAGAACTGAAGCTTTCTTT.

This sequence joins TRBV9 and TRBJ1-6; 11 nucleotides align to TRBD1. Germline trimming cut 3 bases from V and 13 bases from J; bases unmatched to any gene: 9. The CDR3 has 15 amino acids. Germline lookup yields CDR1 SGDLS and CDR2 YYNGEE. CDR3 in amino acids: CASSGGGQGASPLHF. The CDR3 nucleotides are TGTGCCAGCAGCGGGGGAGGACAGGGGGCTAGTCCCCTCCACTTT.

This clone was found a few times. The rearrangement uses TRBV5-4 and TRBJ1-1; D is ambiguous. Trimming took 5 bases from V and 0 from J, leaving 11 bases between them. The germline CDR1 and CDR2 sequences are SGHNT and YYREEE (reference sequence). CDR3 length equals 14 residues. This chain's CDR3 is CASSYDTMNTEAFF. The CDR3 DNA reads TGTGCCAGCAGTTATGACACGATGAACACTGAAGCTTTCTTT.

V and J are TRBV2 and TRBJ1-2; TRBD1 matches 8 bases. CDR1 is SNHLY, CDR2 FYNNEI, per germline. Trimming cost V 10 bases and J 7 bases; bases outside gene matches: 8. The CDR3 is made up of 12 amino acids. The DNA of the CDR3 is TGTGCCACCGCCGACAGGGGCCGTGGCTACACCTTC. Encoded protein: CATADRGRGYTF.

V gene TRBV21-1 combines with J gene TRBJ2-7; the D call in the table, TRBD1, was not verified against the DNA. TRBV21-1 is annotated as a pseudogene. The CDR3 is 15 amino acids. CDR3 in amino acids: CASSKWGQKIYEQYF. CDR3 sequence (DNA): TGTGCCAGCAGCAAGTGGGGGCAGAAGATCTACGAGCAGTACTTC.

The chain joins TRBV19 to TRBJ1-4, with D maybe TRBD1 (5 bases). The CDR3 spans 16 residues. Looked up from germline, CDR1 is LNHDA and CDR2 is SQIVND (reference sequence). The V end was cut by 9 bases, the J end by 2 bases, with 19 bases between. CDR3 DNA sequence: TGTGCCAGCGGGGGGGGGACCCTCTGGACTAATGAAAAACTGTTTTTT. Protein sequence: CASGGGTLWTNEKLFF. Full variable domain (remainder filled in from reference TRBV19 and TRBJ1-4): DGGITQSPKYLFRKEGQNVTLSCEQNLNHDAMYWYRQDPGQGLRLIYYSQIVNDFQKGDIAEGYSVSREKKESFPLTVTSAQKNPTAFYLCASGGGTLWTNEKLFFGSGTQLSVL.

The chain combines TRBV2 with TRBJ2-5; 7 nucleotides agree with TRBD1. The CDR3 is 15 residues long. The junction had 6 bases not matched to a gene; V was cut back by 5 bases and J by 0 bases. CDR1 is SNHLY and CDR2 is FYNNEI in the germline V gene. CDR3 sequence: CASSYDRVNQETQYF. CDR3 sequence (DNA): TGTGCCAGCAGTTATGACAGGGTCAACCAAGAGACCCAGTACTTC.

CDR3 sequence: CASSVELTDTQYF. In DNA form, the CDR3 reads TGTGCCAGCAGCGTAGAGCTGACAGATACGCAGTATTTT. The chain couples TRBV9 to TRBJ2-3; D gene ambiguous. Germline V lookup: CDR1 SGDLS, CDR2 YYNGEE. The CDR3 consists of 13 residues. The ends were cut back, 0 bases at V and 3 bases at J, with 5 bases in the middle.

This clone showed up just once. The genes are TRBV11-2 and TRBJ1-4; D uncertain. V was pared by 0 bases and J by 10 bases, with 12 bases between. The CDR3 totals 14 residues. Germline lookup yields CDR1 SGHAT and CDR2 FQNNGV. CDR3 in amino acids: CASSLERGGAKLFF. Here the CDR3 DNA reads TGTGCCAGCAGCTTAGAGCGGGGAGGCGCAAAACTGTTTTTT.

The genes are TRBV6-6 and TRBJ1-2; the match to TRBD1 covers 9 bases. CDR1 is MNHNY, CDR2 SVGAGI, per germline (reference sequence). The CDR3 sequence is 16 residues long. J was trimmed by 5 bases and V by 6 bases; bases with no gene match: 13. The chain's CDR3 is CASSRPAGQGIYGYTF. As DNA, the CDR3 is TGTGCCAGCAGCCGCCCGGCGGGACAGGGTATATATGGCTACACCTTC.

This rearrangement joins TRBV4-1 to TRBJ1-6; possibly TRBD1 for D (5 bases). CDR3 length: 15 residues. Trimming took 1 base from V and 8 from J, leaving 12 bases between them. Germline V gene data show CDR1 as MGHRA and CDR2 as YSYEKL. The CDR3 bases are TGCGCCAGCAGCCAAGGAGGACATCTGGATTCACCCCTCCACTTT. Residues: CASSQGGHLDSPLHF.

The chain carries TRBV28 and TRBJ2-3; TRBD2 might be the D (6 bases). Germline CDR1 reads MDHEN; CDR2 reads SYDVKM. The CDR3 extends over 14 amino acids. V was cut by 8 bases and J by 0 bases, with 12 bases left in between. CDR3 sequence: CASGGSSSTDTQYF. Written as DNA, the CDR3 is TGTGCCAGCGGGGGGTCGTCTAGCACAGATACGCAGTATTTT.

This chain joins TRBV6-5 and TRBJ1-1, with no clear D. The V and J ends lost 4 bases and 1 base respectively, with 10 bases between them. The CDR3 length is 14 residues. Per the germline V gene, CDR1 is MNHEY and CDR2 is SVGAGI. CDR3 nucleotides: TGTGCCAGCAGTTCGGATGGCGGGAACACTGAAGCTTTCTTT. It yields the protein CASSSDGGNTEAFF.

V gene TRBV29-1 combines with J gene TRBJ2-7; D is perhaps TRBD2 (7 bases). The CDR3 contains 12 residues. Germline values: CDR1 SQVTM, CDR2 ANQGSEA. Trimming cost V 7 bases and J 2 bases, with 12 bases left between them. The CDR3 bases are TGCAGCGCAGGGGACTACACCTACGAGCAGTACTTC. It translates to CSAGDYTYEQYF.

The V call is TRBV7-2, the J call TRBJ2-1; 8 positions match TRBD1. V lost 6 bases to trimming and J lost 5 bases; unmatched junction nucleotides: 12. Germline V lookup: CDR1 SGHTA, CDR2 FQGNSA. The CDR3 sequence is 16 residues long. CDR3 loop: CASRRSGGSINNEQFF. Written as DNA, the CDR3 is TGTGCCAGCAGGAGATCAGGGGGCTCGATTAACAATGAGCAGTTCTTC.